This T cell receptor (beta chain) was identified in a study of T cell responses to AZD1222 COVID-19 vaccine (dated by TCRdb to the early 2020s). The study in broad terms: AZD1222 recipients with second doses at about 4 weeks or about 12 weeks were pooled, because spike-specific TCR depth and breadth did not differ between schedules. Trial participants were enrolled by age into subgroups of 18-55, 56-69 and 70-plus years, and roughly 150, 30 and 60 TCR-sequenced participants, respectively, were included in these subgroups. TCR sequencing was performed for about 240 trial participants, of whom approximately 200 were given two doses of AZD1222 and around 26 were given two doses of MenACWY control vaccine. The investigation overall reported the following: Nearly half of unique spike-specific TCRs reportedly recognized epitopes outside regions mutated in the B.1.351 and B.1.1.7 variants. Because no day 14 peak-response samples were available, repertoires were characterized only after the peak T cell response. Participants were mostly white British and included more females than males, and it was suggested by the authors that clonal diversity may have been underestimated. Only a handful of AZD1222 recipients were SARS-CoV-2 seropositive at baseline, limiting conclusions about previously exposed vaccinees. After two AZD1222 doses, spike-specific TCR breadth and depth were significantly higher than at day 0 and than in MenACWY recipients. The 56-69-year group was small, and its depth increase did not reach significance, likely because of low power. The whole spike protein was spanned by vaccine-associated CD4 TCRs, and dominant responses were seen in regions 160-218 and 743-854.

Read against the paper, the sample's time point label means: baseline before first vaccination. Samples from vaccinated people were obtained from the UK trials COV001 and COV002, which included a single-blind randomized controlled phase 2/3 trial of AZD1222 (ChAdOx1 nCoV-19) in healthy adults. Trial participant PBMC samples were collected at day 0 and day 28 after the second dose for TCRbeta chain sequencing. For this clone: Its antigen has not been determined. No qualities accompany the bases; no much larger clone lies one base away.

CDR1 and CDR2 are drawn from the germline V gene: SGHTS, YDEGEE. Between the V and J ends, shortened by 6 bases and 4 bases respectively, the junction contains 19 bases. Spanning cysteine to phenylalanine, the CDR3 consists of 15 amino acids. Only the CDR3 DNA is retained, 45 bases long and in frame from the first base. The CDR3 regions of human TCRbeta chains were subjected to immunosequencing. In the original analysis: TCRs in the repertoires were compared against a reference library of SARS-CoV-2-specific TCRs that had been generated with the MIRA antigen-specificity platform. Breadth was defined as the fraction of unique TCRs that were SARS-CoV-2-associated. Depth was defined as the fraction of total T cells that were SARS-CoV-2-associated. Using the MIRA data, each spike-specific TCR was assigned both to the spike region to which the TCR was reactive and to a CD4 or CD8 class. Log10-transformed breadth and depth values were compared by one-way ANOVA with Sidak's multiple comparisons tests. The immuneACCESS repertoire file appears here via TCRdb, limited to in-frame rearrangements. These files lack a portion of the clones; in checked studies, under half of the deficit traces to unresolved V genes, and the cause of the others is not known. V, J and clone size were drawn from that table, and D and trimming were deduced from the DNA. This sample comprises a few hundred thousand clones, approximately 95% of them detected only once. The ten largest clones capture around 0.5% of the sample.

This specimen was peripheral blood, taken on day 0 of AZD1222 vaccination. The sequence was collected from an adult in good health. The receptor chain draws on TRBV5-8 and TRBJ1-2, and possibly TRBD1, on 5 matching bases. This receptor carries the CDR3 CASTPRGTRAYGYTF. The DNA sequence is as follows: TGTGCCAGCACCCCTCGCGGGACTCGTGCCTATGGCTACACCTTC.